The T cell receptor beta chain described here comes from a study of regulatory T cells in long-lasting Graves disease. On the study more broadly: Under 3 months of antithyroid drugs had been taken by newly diagnosed Graves' patients.

Specified time point: newly diagnosed GD, antithyroid drugs for less than 3 months. Construction of the TCR library relied on RNA isolated from PBMCs. CDR3-region Arm-PCR and iRepertoire HTBI primers produced the TCR beta libraries. TCRdb re-called the multiplex PCR reads with MiXCR, one entry per CDR3 protein. The sample yields about 530,000 distinct CDR3 sequences, around 16% seen once. The same sample was also used in a study of T cells in Graves' hyperthyroidism and ophthalmopathy. Turning to that study: Most clonotypes expanded in thyroid above 0.001 were likewise present in blood.

This TCR came from a woman aged 35-65 years with Graves disease. This sample comprised peripheral blood mononuclear cells (PBMCs), obtained at new diagnosis, from a patient treated with antithyroid drugs.

CDR3 nucleotides: TGTGCCAGCAGTTTATCGCCGACAGTAATCTACACCTTC. Protein: CASSLSPTVIYTF. The gene calls are TRBV27 and TRBJ1-2; possibly TRBD1 for D (5 bases). Per the germline V gene, CDR1 is MNHEY and CDR2 is SMNVEV (reference sequence). The CDR3 length is 13 residues. V was trimmed by 0 bases and J by 10 bases, leaving 12 bases between them.